This T cell receptor beta chain was sequenced for a study of vaccination effects on CD4 cells after COVID-19. Study results and caveats: Late post-vaccination samples showed marked contraction of infection- and vaccine-induced clones. Vaccine-induced new clones formed most post-vaccine spike-reactive clones in convalescents.

Sequencing used immunoSEQ multiplex PCR; TCRdb keeps in-frame clones, though not all of them. The table has 55,000 or so clones, around 82% seen once; the top ten hold 5.5%. The CDR3 sequence is 14 residues long. The V gene end was trimmed by 6 bases and the J gene end by 7 bases; junction bases not matched to a gene: 6. Germline lookup yields CDR1 SNHLY and CDR2 FYNNEI. ViraFEST used viral peptide pools to expand antigen-specific CD4+ T cells before sequencing. The culture ran for 10 days before CD4+ T cells were isolated. Their SARS-CoV-2 infection, verified by PCR, occurred between March and December 2020. The negative control culture used an HIV-1 Nef peptide pool. Each culture had half its medium swapped for IL-2 medium on days 3 and 7. In the case of this clone: Its antigen remains unknown.

The sequencing used CD4+ T cells from PBMCs cultured with HIV peptides, collected before COVID-19 vaccination. Subset here: HIV-1 Nef peptide pool negative control/reference culture. The sequence derives from a human donor who had a prior SARS-CoV-2 infection. The chain couples TRBV2 to TRBJ1-4; 9 positions agree with TRBD1. CDR3: CASRQTGGSEKLFF. Here the CDR3 DNA reads TGTGCCAGCAGGCAGACAGGGGGAAGTGAAAAACTGTTTTTT.